This T cell receptor (beta chain) was profiled in a study of blood T cell repertoires in COVID-19. Individuals drawn from some 25 US areas were roughly 18 to 95 years old. Clinical histories supplied by participants themselves formed the basis of cohort assignment. Trimming cost V 2 bases and J 1 base, with 12 bases left between them. This CDR3 is built from 16 residues. Germline V gene data show CDR1 as MNHEY and CDR2 as SVGEGT. Per the authors' pipeline: Amplifying reference gene primers gave estimates of nucleated cell counts. Clones were sequenced by immunoSEQ multiplex PCR, and TCRdb holds only the in-frame ones, with some missing. That table is the source of V, J and clone size, and D and trimming were worked out from the DNA. The repertoire holds 160,000 or so clones, with over 75% as singletons.

This TCR was recovered from a human donor with acute COVID-19. The donor label of this sample is uncertain. The sample consisted of PBMCs or T cells enriched from blood (not recorded which). The chain uses TRBV6-2 or TRBV6-3 and TRBJ1-5, with D tentatively TRBD1 (6 bases). This CDR3 reads CASSYPQDSSNQPQHF. The DNA of the CDR3 is TGTGCCAGCAGTTACCCTCAGGACAGCAGCAATCAGCCCCAGCATTTT.